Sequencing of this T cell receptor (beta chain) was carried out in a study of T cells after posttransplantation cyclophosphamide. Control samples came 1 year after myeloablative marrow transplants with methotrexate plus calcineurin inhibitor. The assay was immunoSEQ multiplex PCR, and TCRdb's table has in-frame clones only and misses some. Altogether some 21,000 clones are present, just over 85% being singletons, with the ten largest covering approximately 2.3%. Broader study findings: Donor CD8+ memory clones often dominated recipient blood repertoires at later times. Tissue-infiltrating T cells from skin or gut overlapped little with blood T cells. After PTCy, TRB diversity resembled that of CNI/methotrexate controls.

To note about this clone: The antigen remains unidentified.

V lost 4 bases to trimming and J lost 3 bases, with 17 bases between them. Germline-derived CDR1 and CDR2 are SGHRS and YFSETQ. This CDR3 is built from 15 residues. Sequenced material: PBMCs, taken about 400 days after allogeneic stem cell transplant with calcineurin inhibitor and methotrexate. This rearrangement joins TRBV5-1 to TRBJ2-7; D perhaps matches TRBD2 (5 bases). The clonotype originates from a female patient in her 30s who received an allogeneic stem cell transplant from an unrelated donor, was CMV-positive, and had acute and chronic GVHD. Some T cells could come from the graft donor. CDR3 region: CASSPPGAVDYEQYF. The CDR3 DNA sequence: TGCGCCAGCAGCCCGCCCGGAGCGGTTGACTACGAGCAGTACTTC.